These T cell receptor beta chains were read from a single sample in a study of blood T cell repertoires in COVID-19. Using immunoSEQ multiplex PCR, the repertoire was profiled, and TCRdb retains in-frame clones only, with some absent. Of 150,000 to 200,000 clones in the sample, 60% to 80% were seen once. Sequencing was carried out using PBMCs or T cells enriched from blood (not recorded which). These receptors were taken from a woman aged 50 to 60 who had recovered from COVID-19. CDR3s include the opening cysteine and the closing phenylalanine or tryptophan. Each record gives: V gene, D gene, clone size, J gene, CDR3 DNA, CDR3 protein. D genes are given only for firm matches. The size field is filled for only some rows; it gives once, few, many or a size class.

V: TRBV19
D: .
size: .
J: TRBJ1-1
DNA: TGTGCCAGTAGTAAACAGGGCAGCTTGAACACTGAAGCTTTCTTT
CDR3: CASSKQGSLNTEAFF

V: TRBV7-2
D: TRBD1
size: .
J: TRBJ2-7
DNA: TGTGCCAGTCAGGGGGCGAGCTACGAGCAGTACTTC
CDR3: CASQGASYEQYF

V: TRBV19
D: TRBD1
size: .
J: TRBJ1-2
DNA: TGTGCCAGTAGTGACAGGGGCAGGGATGGCTACACCTTC
CDR3: CASSDRGRDGYTF

V: TRBV28
D: TRBD1
size: once
J: TRBJ2-5
DNA: TGTGCCAGCAGTTCACAGGGGTTAGGGGCGACCCAGTACTTC
CDR3: CASSSQGLGATQYF

V: TRBV7-3
D: TRBD2
size: .
J: TRBJ2-7
DNA: TGTGCCAGCAGCCCGGCGCTAGCGGGAAACTACGAGCAGTACTTC
CDR3: CASSPALAGNYEQYF

V: TRBV28
D: TRBD1
size: once
J: TRBJ1-1
DNA: TGTGCCAGCAGTCCGAGACAGGGCAGGACTGAAGCTTTCTTT
CDR3: CASSPRQGRTEAFF

V: TRBV5-1
D: TRBD2
size: .
J: TRBJ2-5
DNA: TGCGCCAGCAGCACGACTAGCGGACAAGAGACCCAGTACTTC
CDR3: CASSTTSGQETQYF

V: TRBV28
D: .
size: .
J: TRBJ1-2
DNA: TGTGCCAGCAGTGGACCGACAGGCTATGGCTACACCTTC
CDR3: CASSGPTGYGYTF

V: TRBV3-1/TRBV3-2
D: TRBD1
size: .
J: TRBJ2-3
DNA: TGTGCCAGCAGCTATACAGGGGGCCAAGATACGCAGTATTTT
CDR3: CASSYTGGQDTQYF

V: TRBV3-1/TRBV3-2
D: .
size: .
J: TRBJ1-5
DNA: TGTGCCAGCAGCCAAGGGGAGGCCTCCAGCAATCAGCCCCAGCATTTT
CDR3: CASSQGEASSNQPQHF

V: TRBV19
D: .
size: .
J: TRBJ1-4
DNA: TGTGCCAGTAGTCTCGATTTAGTAAGCGAAAAACTGTTTTTT
CDR3: CASSLDLVSEKLFF

V: TRBV2
D: .
size: .
J: TRBJ2-7
DNA: TGTGCCAGCAGTGAAGCGCAGGGATCTTCAATTCAGCAGTACTTC
CDR3: CASSEAQGSSIQQYF

V: TRBV9
D: .
size: few
J: TRBJ2-3
DNA: TGTGCCAGCAGCGTAGTGGCGGGTACGCAGTATTTT
CDR3: CASSVVAGTQYF

V: TRBV7-8
D: TRBD2
size: .
J: TRBJ2-1
DNA: TGTGCCAGCAGCTTCCCGGGGGCGGGAGGGCGAAATGAGCAGTTCTTC
CDR3: CASSFPGAGGRNEQFF

V: TRBV19
D: .
size: .
J: TRBJ1-6
DNA: TGTGCCAGTAGTAGGATGGGCCCTTATAATTCACCCCTCCACTTT
CDR3: CASSRMGPYNSPLHF

V: TRBV3-1/TRBV3-2
D: TRBD1
size: .
J: TRBJ2-3
DNA: TGTGCCAGCAGCCAAGGGGTGGGGGACAGGGGCACAGATACGCAGTATTTT
CDR3: CASSQGVGDRGTDTQYF

V: TRBV6-5
D: .
size: .
J: TRBJ2-5
DNA: TGTGCCAGCAGGAAAGCGGGTTCCCAAGAGACCCAGTACTTC
CDR3: CASRKAGSQETQYF

V: TRBV27
D: TRBD1
size: .
J: TRBJ1-2
DNA: TGTGCCAGCAGTTTAGAGGGACAGGGGGCGAAGGGCTACACCTTC
CDR3: CASSLEGQGAKGYTF